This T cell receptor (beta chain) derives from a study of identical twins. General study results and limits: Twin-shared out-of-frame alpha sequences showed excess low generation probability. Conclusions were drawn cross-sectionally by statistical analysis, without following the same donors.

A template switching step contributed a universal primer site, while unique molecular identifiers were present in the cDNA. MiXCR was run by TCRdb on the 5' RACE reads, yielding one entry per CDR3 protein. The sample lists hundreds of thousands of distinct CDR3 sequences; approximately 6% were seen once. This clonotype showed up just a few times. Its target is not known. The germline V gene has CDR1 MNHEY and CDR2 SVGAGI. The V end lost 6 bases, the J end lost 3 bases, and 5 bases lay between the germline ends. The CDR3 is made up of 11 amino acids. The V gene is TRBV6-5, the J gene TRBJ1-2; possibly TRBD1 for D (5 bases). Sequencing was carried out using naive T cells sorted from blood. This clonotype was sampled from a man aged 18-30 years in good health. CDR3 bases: TGTGCCAGCAGGGGGGACTATGGCTACACCTTC. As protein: CASRGDYGYTF.